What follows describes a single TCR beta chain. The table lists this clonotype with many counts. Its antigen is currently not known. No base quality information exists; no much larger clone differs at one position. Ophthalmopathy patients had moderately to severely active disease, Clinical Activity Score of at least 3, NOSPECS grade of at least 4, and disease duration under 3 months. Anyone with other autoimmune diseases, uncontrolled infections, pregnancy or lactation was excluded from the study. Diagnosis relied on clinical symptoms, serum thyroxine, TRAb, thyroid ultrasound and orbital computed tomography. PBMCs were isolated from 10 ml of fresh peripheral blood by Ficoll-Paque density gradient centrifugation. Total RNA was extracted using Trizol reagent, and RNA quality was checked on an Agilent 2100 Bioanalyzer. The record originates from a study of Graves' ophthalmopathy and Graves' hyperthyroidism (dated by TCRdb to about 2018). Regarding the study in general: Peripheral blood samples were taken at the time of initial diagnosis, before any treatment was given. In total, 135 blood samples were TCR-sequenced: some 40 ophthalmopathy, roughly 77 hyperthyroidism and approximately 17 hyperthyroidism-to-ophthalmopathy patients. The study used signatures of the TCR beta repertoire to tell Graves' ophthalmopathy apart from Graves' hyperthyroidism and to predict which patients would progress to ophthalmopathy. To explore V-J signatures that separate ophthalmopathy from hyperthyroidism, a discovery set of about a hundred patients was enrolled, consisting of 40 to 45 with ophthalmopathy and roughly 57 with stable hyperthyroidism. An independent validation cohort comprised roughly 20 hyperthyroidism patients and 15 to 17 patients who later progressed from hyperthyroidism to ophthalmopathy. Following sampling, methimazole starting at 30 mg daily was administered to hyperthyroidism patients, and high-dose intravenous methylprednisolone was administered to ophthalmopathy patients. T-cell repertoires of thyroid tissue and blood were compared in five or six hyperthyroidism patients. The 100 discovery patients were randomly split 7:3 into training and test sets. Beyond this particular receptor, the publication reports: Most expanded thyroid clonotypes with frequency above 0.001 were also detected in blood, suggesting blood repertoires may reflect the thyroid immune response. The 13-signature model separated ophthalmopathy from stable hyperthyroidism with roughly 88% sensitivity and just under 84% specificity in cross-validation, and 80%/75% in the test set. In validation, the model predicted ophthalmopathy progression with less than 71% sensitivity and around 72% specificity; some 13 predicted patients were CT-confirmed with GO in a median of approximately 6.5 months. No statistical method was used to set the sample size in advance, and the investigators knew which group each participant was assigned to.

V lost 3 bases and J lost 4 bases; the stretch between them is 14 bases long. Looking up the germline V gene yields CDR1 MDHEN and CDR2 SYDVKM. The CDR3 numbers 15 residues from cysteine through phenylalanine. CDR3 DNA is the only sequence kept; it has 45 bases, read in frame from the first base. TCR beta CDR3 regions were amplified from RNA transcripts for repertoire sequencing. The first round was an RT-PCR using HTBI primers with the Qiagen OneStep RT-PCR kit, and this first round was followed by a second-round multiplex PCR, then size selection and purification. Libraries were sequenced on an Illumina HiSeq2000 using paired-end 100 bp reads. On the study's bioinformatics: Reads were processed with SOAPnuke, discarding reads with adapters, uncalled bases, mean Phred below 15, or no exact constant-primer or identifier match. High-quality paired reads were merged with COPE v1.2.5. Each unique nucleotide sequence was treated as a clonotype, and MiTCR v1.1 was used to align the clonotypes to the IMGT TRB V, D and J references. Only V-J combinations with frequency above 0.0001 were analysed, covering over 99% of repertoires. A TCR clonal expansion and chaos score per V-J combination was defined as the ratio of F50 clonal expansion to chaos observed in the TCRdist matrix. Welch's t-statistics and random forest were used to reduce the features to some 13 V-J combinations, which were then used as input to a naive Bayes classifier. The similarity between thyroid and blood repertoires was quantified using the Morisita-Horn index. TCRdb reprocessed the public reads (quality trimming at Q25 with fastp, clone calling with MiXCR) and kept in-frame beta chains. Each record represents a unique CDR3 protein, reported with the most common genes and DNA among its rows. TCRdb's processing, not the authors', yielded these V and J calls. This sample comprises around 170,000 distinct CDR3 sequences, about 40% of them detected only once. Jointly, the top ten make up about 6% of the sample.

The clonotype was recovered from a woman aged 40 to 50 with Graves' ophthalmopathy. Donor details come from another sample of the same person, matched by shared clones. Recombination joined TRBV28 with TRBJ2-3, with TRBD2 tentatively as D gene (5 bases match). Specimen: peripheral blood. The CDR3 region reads CASSFLGGRADTQYF. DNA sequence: TGTGCCAGCAGTTTCCTCGGAGGAAGGGCAGATACGCAGTATTTT.